This T cell receptor (beta chain) appears in the sequencing data of a study of blood T cell repertoires in COVID-19. The authors' processing: Reference gene primer amplification gave estimated nucleated cell counts. Data came from immunoSEQ multiplex PCR; TCRdb stores just in-frame clones and leaves some out. That table is the source of V, J and clone size, and D and trimming were worked out from the DNA. The profile shows 210,000 or so clones, about 90% of them singletons. Participants were aged roughly 18 to 90 years, lived in 20 to 30 US areas, and enrolled virtually. The CDR3 loop spans 15 amino acids. Germline CDR1 reads SGHKS; CDR2 reads YYEKEE (reference sequence). Trimming took off 4 bases at V and 6 bases at J, with 19 bases between the two ends.

The chain recombines TRBV5-5 with TRBJ1-1; D gene unclear. The sequencing sample was made of PBMCs or T cells enriched from blood (not recorded which). The clonotype originates from a man aged 25 to 40 who had recovered from COVID-19. Written as DNA, the CDR3 is TGTGCCAGCAGCGGAGCGACGGATTCGATCGCTGAAGCTTTCTTT. Residues: CASSGATDSIAEAFF.